The clone carrying this T cell receptor beta chain showed up many times. Its antigen remains unidentified. This sample was included in a study of neurological immune-mediated disorders. Overall study results and limits: HTLV-1-associated myelopathy showed the most TCR clonal expansion; multiple sclerosis the least, below healthy controls. Across subjects, no CDR3 amino acid sequence appeared in expanded clones of more than one subject, a finding that suggested private repertoires in all groups.

For the sorted libraries, over 950,000 CD4+ or CD8+ T cells were used. The cDNA was synthesized by 5'RACE incorporating 10-nucleotide random UMIs. From the 5' RACE reads, TCRdb called clonotypes with MiXCR, one entry per CDR3 protein. The top ten hold around 0.52% of the sample, which has 35,000 to 55,000 distinct CDR3 sequences, roughly 6% seen once. The germline CDR1 and CDR2 sequences are SGHRS and YFSETQ. Trimming cost V 4 bases and J 5 bases; bases outside gene matches: 6. This CDR3 has 16 residues. Source material: CD4+ T cells from blood. The chain carries TRBV5-1 and TRBJ2-2, with 12 bases that match TRBD2. This receptor was obtained from a woman in her forties in good health. The CDR3 region is CASSMLTSGRTGELFF. The CDR3 bases are TGCGCCAGCAGCATGTTGACTAGCGGGAGAACCGGGGAGCTGTTTTTT.